This TCR beta chain was identified during a study of blood T cell repertoires in COVID-19. Overall study context: Donors in the United States, Italy and Spain gave samples during acute or convalescent COVID-19.

The CDR3 runs to 13 residues. CDR1 is ENHRY, CDR2 SYGVKD, per germline. The J segment lost 5 bases and the V segment lost 6 bases, leaving 6 bases of the junction unmatched. Enrollment of patients from Seattle took place during active infection, with longitudinal follow-up. The repertoire was sequenced with immunoSEQ multiplex PCR; TCRdb's copy has only in-frame clones and lacks some. Altogether 350,000 or so clones are present, 80% to 90% being singletons, with the ten largest covering 8% to 13%. The sample was peripheral blood. The chain is built from TRBV10-3 and TRBJ1-1, with 7 bases identical to TRBD1. The TCR was taken from a woman in her thirties with COVID-19, enrolled during active disease. The CDR3: CAIRKGQQTEAFF. DNA of the CDR3: TGTGCCATCAGGAAGGGACAGCAGACTGAAGCTTTCTTT.